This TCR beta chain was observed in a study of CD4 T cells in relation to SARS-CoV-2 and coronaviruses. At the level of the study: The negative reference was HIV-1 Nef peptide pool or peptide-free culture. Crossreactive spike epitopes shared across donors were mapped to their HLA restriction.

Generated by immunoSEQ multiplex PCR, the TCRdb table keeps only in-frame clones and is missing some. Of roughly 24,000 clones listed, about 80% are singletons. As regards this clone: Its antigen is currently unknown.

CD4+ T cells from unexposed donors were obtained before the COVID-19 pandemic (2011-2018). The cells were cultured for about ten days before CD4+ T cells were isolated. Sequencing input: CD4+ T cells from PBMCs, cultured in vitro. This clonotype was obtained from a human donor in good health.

The chain's CDR3 is CASSYLGDTEAFF. The CDR3 nucleotides read TGTGCCAGCAGCTACCTGGGAGACACTGAAGCTTTCTTT. V and J are TRBV7-2 and TRBJ1-1; D gene unclear. The CDR3 runs to 13 residues. Trimming left V 4 bases short and J 3 bases short, with 9 bases between. The germline V gene encodes CDR1 SGHTA and CDR2 FQGNSA.